This T cell receptor beta chain comes out of a study of blood T cell repertoires in COVID-19. Germline V gene sequence: CDR1 SEHNR, CDR2 FQNEAQ (reference sequence). The CDR3 contains 12 residues. V lost 1 base and J lost 8, with 8 bases in between. The table came from immunoSEQ multiplex PCR; TCRdb's copy has only in-frame clones and leaves some out. This sample has around 200,000 clones, with more than 70% found just once. The sequence came from a woman aged 45-60 years with acute or convalescent COVID-19. The sequenced material came from peripheral blood. J is TRBJ1-1 and V is TRBV7-9, with D unclear. The CDR3 sequence is CASSLGKAEAFF. As DNA, the CDR3 is TGTGCCAGCAGCTTAGGAAAAGCCGAAGCTTTCTTT.